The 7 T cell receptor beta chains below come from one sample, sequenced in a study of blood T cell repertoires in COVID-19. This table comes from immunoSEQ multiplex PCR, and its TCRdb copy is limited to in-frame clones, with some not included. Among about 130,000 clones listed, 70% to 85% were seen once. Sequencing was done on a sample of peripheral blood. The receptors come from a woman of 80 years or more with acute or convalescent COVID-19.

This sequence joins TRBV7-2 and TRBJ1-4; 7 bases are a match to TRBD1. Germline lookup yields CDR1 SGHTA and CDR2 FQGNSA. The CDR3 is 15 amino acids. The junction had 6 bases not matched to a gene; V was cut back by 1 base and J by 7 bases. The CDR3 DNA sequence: TGTGCCAGCAGCTTAGGCGGGTCAGGGGGTGAAAAACTGTTTTTT. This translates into CASSLGGSGGEKLFF.

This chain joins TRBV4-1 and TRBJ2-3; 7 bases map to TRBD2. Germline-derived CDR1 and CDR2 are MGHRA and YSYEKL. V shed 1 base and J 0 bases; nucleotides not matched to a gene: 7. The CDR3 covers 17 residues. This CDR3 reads CASSQVIGGISTDTQYF. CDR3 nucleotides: TGCGCCAGCAGCCAAGTTATCGGGGGGATTAGCACAGATACGCAGTATTTT.

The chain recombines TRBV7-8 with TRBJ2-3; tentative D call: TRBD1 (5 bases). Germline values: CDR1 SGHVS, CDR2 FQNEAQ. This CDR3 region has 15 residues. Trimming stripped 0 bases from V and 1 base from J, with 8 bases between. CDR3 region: CASSLALRGTDTQYF. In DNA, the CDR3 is TGTGCCAGCAGCTTAGCTCTCAGGGGCACAGATACGCAGTATTTT.

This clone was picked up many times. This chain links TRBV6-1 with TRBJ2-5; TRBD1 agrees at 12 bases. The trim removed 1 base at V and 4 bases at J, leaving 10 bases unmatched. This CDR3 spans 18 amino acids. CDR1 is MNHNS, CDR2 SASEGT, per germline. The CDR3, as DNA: TGTGCCAGCAGTGAAGAGGGGACAGGGGGCGGAGGGCGAGAGACCCAGTACTTC. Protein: CASSEEGTGGGGRETQYF.

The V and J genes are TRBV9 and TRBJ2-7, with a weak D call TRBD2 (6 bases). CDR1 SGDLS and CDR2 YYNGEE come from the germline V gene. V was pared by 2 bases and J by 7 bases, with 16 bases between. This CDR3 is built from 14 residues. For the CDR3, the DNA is TGTGCCAGCAGCGTCGGGGAAACTAGCCGGGAGCAGTACTTC. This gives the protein CASSVGETSREQYF.

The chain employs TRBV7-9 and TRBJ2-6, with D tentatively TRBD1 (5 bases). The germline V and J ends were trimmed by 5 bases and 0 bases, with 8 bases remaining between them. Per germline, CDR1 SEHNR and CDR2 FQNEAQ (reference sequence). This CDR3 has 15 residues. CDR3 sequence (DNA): TGTGCCAGCAGCAAGGGGATCTCTGGGGCCAACGTCCTGACTTTC. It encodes CASSKGISGANVLTF.

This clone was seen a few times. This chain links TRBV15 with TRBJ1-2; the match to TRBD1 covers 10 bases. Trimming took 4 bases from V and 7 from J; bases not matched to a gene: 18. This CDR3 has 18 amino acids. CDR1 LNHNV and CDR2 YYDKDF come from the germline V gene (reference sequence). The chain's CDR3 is CATSKGLGAGQGEGGYTF. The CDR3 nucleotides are TGTGCCACCAGCAAAGGATTAGGGGCTGGACAGGGGGAGGGTGGCTACACCTTC.